The clone carrying this T cell receptor (beta chain) was seen ten or more times. Molecules of cDNA were individually given unique molecular identifiers that were attached to them. TCRdb itself ran the 5' RACE reads through MiXCR, one entry per CDR3 protein. The repertoire holds 45,000 to 55,000 distinct CDR3 sequences, with 6.2% as singletons. Germline V gene lookup returns CDR1 LGHNA and CDR2 YNFKEQ. V lost 1 base to trimming and J lost 4 bases, with 9 bases between them. The CDR3 loop spans 14 amino acids. These data are taken from a study of early T cells in non-severe SARS-CoV-2 infection. The chain has TRBV4-2 and TRBJ2-3, with D unresolved. Sequenced: whole blood. The source of this sequence is an adult who was a healthcare worker with PCR-confirmed SARS-CoV-2 infection or an uninfected control (not recorded which). This CDR3 reads CASSQAKKADTQYF. CDR3 DNA: TGTGCCAGCAGCCAAGCCAAGAAGGCAGATACGCAGTATTTT.